The sequence of this TCR beta chain was determined in a study of blood T cell repertoires in COVID-19. The germline CDR1 and CDR2 sequences are LGHDT and YNNKEL (reference sequence). The CDR3 covers 18 residues. V was pared by 4 bases and J by 4 bases, with 16 bases of the junction left unmatched. Repertoires were generated with immunoSEQ multiplex PCR, while TCRdb's copy carries only in-frame clones and drops some. Here the sample spans fewer than 400,000 clones, around nine tenths being singletons. V usage is TRBV3-1 (or the pseudogene TRBV3-2) and J usage is TRBJ1-1, with 9 bases matching TRBD1. The source material was peripheral blood. This TCR was sampled from a woman between 25 and 40 years old with COVID-19, enrolled during active disease. The CDR3 reads CASSPAQGAFRFGTEAFF. DNA of the CDR3: TGTGCCAGCAGCCCCGCACAGGGGGCTTTCCGGTTTGGCACTGAAGCTTTCTTT.